The 28 T cell receptor beta chains in this list originate from one sample, sequenced in a study of blood T cell repertoires in COVID-19. Measured with immunoSEQ multiplex PCR; TCRdb has only the in-frame clones, and not every one. This sample has 60,000 to 75,000 clones; around 87% occur once, and the top ten carry over 6.5%. The specimen sequenced was peripheral blood. Source of these receptors: a man between 60 and 75 years old with acute or convalescent COVID-19.

This clone was seen only once. The chain combines TRBV14 with TRBJ2-1; perhaps TRBD2 as D (6 bases). Trimming left V 4 bases short and J 7 bases short, with 14 bases between. This CDR3 has 14 amino acids. From germline, CDR1 is SGHDN and CDR2 FVKESK. CDR3 sequence: CASSPFGTPNEQFF. CDR3 DNA: TGTGCCAGCAGCCCCTTCGGGACTCCTAATGAGCAGTTCTTC.

This chain uses TRBV7-2 with TRBJ1-5; TRBD1 matches at 9 bases. The CDR3 runs 14 residues. Germline-derived CDR1 and CDR2 are SGHTA and FQGNSA. The J segment lost 10 bases and the V segment lost 5 bases, leaving 9 bases of the junction unmatched. The CDR3 DNA sequence: TGTGCCAGCAGCCCCCGGGACAGGGCTAGTCCCCAGCATTTT. Amino acids: CASSPRDRASPQHF.

The V call is TRBV6-5, the J call TRBJ2-2, with 7 bases fitting TRBD1. This CDR3 is 14 amino acids long. With 10 bases clipped from V and 1 base from J, the junction kept 6 bases outside the gene matches. Germline V gene data show CDR1 as MNHEY and CDR2 as SVGAGI. The CDR3 loop reads CATGTAMNTGELFF. The DNA of the CDR3 is TGTGCCACCGGGACAGCCATGAACACCGGGGAGCTGTTTTTT.

The chain links TRBV19 to TRBJ1-1, with TRBD1 matching 10 bases. The trim removed 1 base at V and 1 base at J, leaving 6 bases unmatched. The length of the CDR3 is 17 residues. CDR1 is LNHDA, CDR2 SQIVND, per germline (reference sequence). CDR3 region: CASSIARTGGTNTEAFF. CDR3 bases: TGTGCCAGTAGTATAGCCAGGACAGGGGGGACGAACACTGAAGCTTTCTTT.

The chain combines TRBV19 with TRBJ1-2; 7 nucleotides agree with TRBD1. CDR1 and CDR2 from the germline V gene are LNHDA and SQIVND (reference sequence). This CDR3 has 17 residues. V dropped 4 bases and J dropped 6; count of bases not matched to a gene: 17. The CDR3 DNA is TGTGCCAGTAGTACAACCGGATTTGGCCGACAGGGTGATGGCTACACCTTC. It specifies CASSTTGFGRQGDGYTF.

This rearrangement joins TRBV6-1 to TRBJ1-6, with 7 bases that match TRBD1. Germline lookup yields CDR1 MNHNS and CDR2 SASEGT. This CDR3 has 15 residues. J was trimmed by 10 bases and V by 1 base; bases with no gene match: 7. The CDR3, as DNA: TGTGCCAGCAGTGAAGAGACAGGGTTTTACTCACCCCTCCACTTT. Its translation is CASSEETGFYSPLHF.

The chain uses TRBV5-6 and TRBJ2-5, with 7 bases matching TRBD2. Germline CDR1 reads SGHDT; CDR2 reads YYEEEE. The CDR3 has 16 residues. Trimming removed 0 bases from V and 0 bases from J; junction bases left unmatched: 5. In DNA, the CDR3 is TGTGCCAGCAGCTTGGGGACGGGGGGATACCAAGAGACCCAGTACTTC. It yields the protein CASSLGTGGYQETQYF.

The rearrangement links TRBV13 to TRBJ1-3, with TRBD1 as a possible D gene (5 bases). V dropped 8 bases and J dropped 0 bases, with 17 bases sitting between them. Germline assignment: CDR1 PRHDT and CDR2 FYEKMQ (reference sequence). The CDR3 is made up of 16 amino acids. As DNA, the CDR3 is TGTGCCAGCCACGGTTCAGGGATCTACTCTGGAAACACCATATATTTT. Protein sequence: CASHGSGIYSGNTIYF.

The CDR3 region has the DNA TGTGCCAGCAGTGAAGTCGGCAGGGGAGTAGGCGGCTACACCTTC. It codes for CASSEVGRGVGGYTF. The chain carries TRBV6-1 and TRBJ1-2; D might be TRBD1 (6 bases). The CDR3 contains 15 residues. Germline CDR1 and CDR2: MNHNS and SASEGT. The V and J ends lost 1 base and 8 bases respectively, with 17 bases between them.

This rearrangement joins TRBV6-2 or TRBV6-3 to TRBJ1-6, with unresolved D. Germline loops: CDR1 MNHEY, CDR2 SVGEGT. V was clipped by 0 bases and J by 3 bases, with 9 bases between them. The CDR3 has 16 residues. CDR3 loop: CASSYSGGYYNSPLHF. The DNA for the CDR3 is TGTGCCAGCAGTTACTCCGGAGGATACTATAATTCACCCCTCCACTTT.

V gene TRBV7-2 combines with J gene TRBJ1-1, with 7 bases fitting TRBD1. J gave up 0 bases and V 1 base, and 8 bases lay outside the gene matches. This CDR3 has 17 residues. CDR1 is SGHTA, CDR2 FQGNSA, per germline. The CDR3 DNA reads TGTGCCAGCAGCTTAGGCTTCTTGACAGGGATGAACACTGAAGCTTTCTTT. Translating gives CASSLGFLTGMNTEAFF. Full variable domain (missing parts from reference TRBV7-2 and TRBJ1-1): GAGVSQSPSNKVTEKGKDVELRCDPISGHTALYWYRQSLGQGLEFLIYFQGNSAPDKSGLPSDRFSAERTGGSVSTLTIQRTQQEDSAVYLCASSLGFLTGMNTEAFFGQGTRLTVV.

The rearrangement uses TRBV30 and TRBJ2-1; TRBD1 is a possible D gene (6 bases). Trimming took off 2 bases at V and 8 bases at J, with 10 bases between the two ends. Germline V lookup: CDR1 GTSNPN, CDR2 SVGIG (reference sequence). The CDR3 runs to 12 residues. In nucleotides, the CDR3 is TGTGCCTGGAGTTTCCAGGGGTATGAGCAGTTCTTC. Encoded protein: CAWSFQGYEQFF.

J is TRBJ2-1 and V is TRBV9, with D possibly matching TRBD1 (6 bases). The germline gives CDR1 SGDLS, CDR2 YYNGEE. This CDR3 has 16 residues. Trimming shortened V by 1 base and J by 0 bases, and 11 bases separated the two germline ends. The CDR3 reads CASSVITGSSYNEQFF. The CDR3 region has the DNA TGTGCCAGCAGCGTAATAACAGGGAGCTCCTACAATGAGCAGTTCTTC. Supplemented by reference TRBV9 and TRBJ2-1, the full variable domain reads DSGVTQTPKHLITATGQRVTLRCSPRSGDLSVYWYQQSLDQGLQFLIQYYNGEERAKGNILERFSAQQFPDLHSELNLSSLELGDSALYFCASSVITGSSYNEQFFGPGTRLTVL.

This clone was counted only a few times. This chain connects TRBV5-6 to TRBJ1-2; the match to TRBD1 covers 9 bases. Trimming took 2 bases from V and 7 from J; bases not matched to a gene: 3. Looked up from germline, CDR1 is SGHDT and CDR2 is YYEEEE. The CDR3 sequence is 13 residues long. The CDR3 nucleotides are TGTGCCAGCAGCTTTTGGACAGGGGTTGGCTACACCTTC. Translating gives CASSFWTGVGYTF.

CDR3 DNA sequence: TGTGCCAGCAGTTTATCAGGGGGCACTAATTCACCCCTCCACTTT. Its protein is CASSLSGGTNSPLHF. The chain employs TRBV27 and TRBJ1-6, with TRBD1 identical over 7 bases. V trimming: 0 bases; J trimming: 6 bases; junction bases outside the gene matches: 2. The V gene's germline CDR1 is MNHEY and CDR2 SMNVEV (reference sequence). The CDR3 extends over 15 amino acids.

This chain links TRBV21-1 with TRBJ1-1; the table names TRBD1, a call not compared with the DNA. TRBV21-1 is a pseudogene locus. This CDR3 contains 13 residues. The CDR3 spells CASSITENTEAFF. The CDR3 DNA reads as TGTGCCAGCAGCATAACAGAGAACACTGAAGCTTTCTTT.

V usage is TRBV6-1 and J usage is TRBJ1-2; D perhaps matches TRBD1 (6 bases). The CDR3 consists of 14 residues. With 1 base removed from V and 4 bases from J, the gap between germline ends came to 10 bases. Germline-derived CDR1 and CDR2 are MNHNS and SASEGT. Here the CDR3 reads CASSEGEGVYGYTF. In DNA form, the CDR3 reads TGTGCCAGCAGTGAAGGGGAGGGGGTCTATGGCTACACCTTC.

The V and J genes are TRBV5-4 and TRBJ2-3; a possible D gene is TRBD1 (5 bases). Trimming stripped 2 bases from V and 4 bases from J, with 14 bases between. The CDR3 runs 15 residues. Germline-derived CDR1 and CDR2 are SGHNT and YYREEE (reference sequence). The CDR3 here is CASSLKQVAADTQYF. In DNA form, the CDR3 reads TGTGCCAGCAGCTTAAAACAGGTTGCTGCAGATACGCAGTATTTT.

This chain joins TRBV19 and TRBJ1-4; weak D call: TRBD1 (6 bases). Germline assignment: CDR1 LNHDA and CDR2 SQIVND (reference sequence). The CDR3 extends over 15 amino acids. V gave up 5 bases and J gave up 3 bases, with 13 bases separating them. CDR3 in amino acids: CASSESGGPNEKLFF. In DNA form, the CDR3 reads TGTGCCAGTAGTGAATCGGGGGGGCCTAATGAAAAACTGTTTTTT.

This chain uses TRBV11-2 with TRBJ1-5, with D uncertain. Germline CDR1 is SGHAT and CDR2 is FQNNGV. The CDR3 loop spans 15 amino acids. Trimming shortened V by 5 bases and J by 7 bases, and 18 bases separated the two germline ends. CDR3 protein: CASSPGLRGGQPQHF. CDR3 nucleotide sequence: TGTGCCAGCAGCCCCGGACTCCGTGGAGGACAGCCCCAGCATTTT.

The gene calls are TRBV15 and TRBJ1-1; a possible D gene is TRBD1 (6 bases). CDR1 LNHNV and CDR2 YYDKDF come from the germline V gene (reference sequence). The CDR3 is 18 residues long. The V gene lost 1 base and the J gene lost 1 base, with 19 bases spanning the gap. The CDR3 loop is CATSRGGPGYGENTEAFF. CDR3 in DNA: TGTGCCACCAGCAGAGGGGGGCCAGGGTATGGGGAGAACACTGAAGCTTTCTTT.

This chain uses TRBV19 with TRBJ1-2; D is perhaps TRBD1 (6 bases). The CDR3 spans 15 residues. Germline values: CDR1 LNHDA, CDR2 SQIVND (reference sequence). Trimming cost V 4 bases and J 2 bases, with 14 bases left between them. This chain's CDR3 is CASSTVGGANYGYTF. The CDR3 nucleotides are TGTGCCAGTAGTACGGTCGGGGGGGCCAACTATGGCTACACCTTC.

This rearrangement joins TRBV9 to TRBJ2-5, with TRBD1 identical over 11 bases. The CDR3 has 15 residues. Germline loops: CDR1 SGDLS, CDR2 YYNGEE. Unmatched junction bases numbered 5, after V lost 3 bases and J lost 4 bases. CDR3 sequence reads: CASSGPGTGGETQYF. The CDR3 region has the DNA TGTGCCAGCAGCGGGCCCGGGACAGGGGGAGAGACCCAGTACTTC.

This chain joins TRBV18 and TRBJ1-4; D gene ambiguous. Germline assignment: CDR1 KGHSH and CDR2 LQKENI. The ends were cut back, 3 bases at V and 0 bases at J, with 11 bases in the middle. The CDR3 runs to 16 residues. CDR3 bases: TGTGCCAGCTCACCGGGAGGGCTCGCAACTAATGAAAAACTGTTTTTT. Encoded protein: CASSPGGLATNEKLFF.

The J gene is TRBJ1-2, the V gene TRBV23-1, with 9 bases aligning to TRBD1. TRBV23-1 belongs to the ORF category, with a function that is uncertain. V gave up 0 bases and J gave up 2 bases; unmatched junction bases: 13. This CDR3 region has 19 residues. As DNA, the CDR3 is TGCGCCAGCAGTCAATCAGGAACCCAGCTTGGACAGGGGAACTATGGCTACACCTTC. It specifies CASSQSGTQLGQGNYGYTF.

The genes are TRBV19 and TRBJ1-2; 9 bases match TRBD1. V lost 1 base to trimming and J lost 8 bases; unmatched junction nucleotides: 17. The length of the CDR3 is 18 residues. Germline lookup yields CDR1 LNHDA and CDR2 SQIVND (reference sequence). In DNA, the CDR3 is TGTGCCAGTAGTATAGCCGGGACAGGGTCACAAGGCGTATACGGCTACACCTTC. Amino acid sequence: CASSIAGTGSQGVYGYTF.

This chain connects TRBV6-5 to TRBJ1-1, with D hard to call. Germline CDR1 MNHEY, CDR2 SVGAGI. This CDR3 region has 12 residues. V lost 2 bases to trimming and J lost 10 bases, with 11 bases between them. The CDR3 DNA reads as TGTGCCAGCAGTTACCCGTTTGGTAGAGCTTTCTTT. Translated, it gives CASSYPFGRAFF.

This chain connects TRBV4-2 to TRBJ1-5; no reliable D call. The length of the CDR3 is 16 residues. In germline, CDR1 is LGHNA, CDR2 YNFKEQ. V was clipped by 1 base and J by 2 bases, with 12 bases between them. The DNA of the CDR3 is TGTGCCAGCAGCCAAGGTGGAGGGAGGGGCAATCAGCCCCAGCATTTT. Protein sequence: CASSQGGGRGNQPQHF.